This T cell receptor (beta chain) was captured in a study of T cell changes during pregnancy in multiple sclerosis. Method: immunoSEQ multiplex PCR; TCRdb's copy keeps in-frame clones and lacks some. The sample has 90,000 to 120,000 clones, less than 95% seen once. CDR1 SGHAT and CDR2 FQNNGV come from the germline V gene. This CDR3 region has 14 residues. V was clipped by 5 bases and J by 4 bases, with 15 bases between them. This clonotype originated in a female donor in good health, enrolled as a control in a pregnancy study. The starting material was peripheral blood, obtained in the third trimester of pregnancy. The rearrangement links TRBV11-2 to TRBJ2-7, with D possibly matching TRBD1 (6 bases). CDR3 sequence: CASSPSGASYEQYF. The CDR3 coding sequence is TGTGCCAGCAGCCCATCAGGGGCATCGTACGAGCAGTACTTC.